Below, one T cell receptor (beta chain) is given with its context. What it binds is unknown. The data derive from a study of graft-versus-host responses after intestinal transplantation. Generated by immunoSEQ multiplex PCR, the TCRdb table keeps only in-frame clones and is missing some. The table lists some 81,000 clones, 85% to 90% of them singletons. V lost 4 bases to trimming and J lost 6 bases; unmatched junction nucleotides: 0. The CDR3 is made up of 11 amino acids. The germline V gene has CDR1 MDHEN and CDR2 SYDVKM. The chain combines TRBV28 with TRBJ2-7; 7 positions agree with TRBD2. The receptor comes from a human donor who received an intestinal transplant. This specimen was unstimulated CD4+ T cells sorted from spleen or lymph node cells, taken before intestinal transplant. The CDR3 spells CASSWGGEQYF. The CDR3 DNA follows: TGTGCCAGCAGTTGGGGGGGCGAGCAGTACTTC. The variable domain in full, completed from reference TRBV28 and TRBJ2-7, reads DVKVTQSSRYLVKRTGEKVFLECVQDMDHENMFWYRQDPGLGLRLIYFSYDVKMKEKGDIPEGYSVSREKKERFSLILESASTNQTSMYLCASSWGGEQYFGPGTRLTVT.